A selection of T cell receptor beta chains follows, all from one sample in a study of T cell responses to AZD1222 COVID-19 vaccine. Measured with immunoSEQ multiplex PCR; TCRdb has only the in-frame clones, and not every one. The sample records approximately 50,000 clones, 60% to 85% being singletons. Sequencing used peripheral blood, obtained on day 0 of AZD1222 vaccination. These TCRs come from an adult in good health. Each CDR3 is given with its conserved first and last residue. The D gene is left open where the match is weak. Part of the rows lack a size; the others show once, few, many or a class for expanded clones.

>TRBJ2-2|.|.|TRBV11-2
CASSLATNTGELFF
TGTGCCAGCAGCTTAGCCACGAACACCGGGGAGCTGTTTTTT
>TRBJ2-1|.|TRBD2|TRBV6-5
CASSYGGGAASEQFF
TGTGCCAGCAGTTACGGCGGGGGGGCGGCTAGTGAGCAGTTCTTC
>TRBJ1-1|.|.|TRBV5-1
CASSLSGSGTEAFF
TGCGCCAGCAGCTTGTCCGGGAGCGGGACTGAAGCTTTCTTT
>TRBJ1-6|.|.|TRBV7-8
CASSHMNSPLHF
TGTGCCAGCAGCCACATGAATTCACCCCTCCACTTT
>TRBJ2-7|many|TRBD1|TRBV30
CAWKRDSTTYEQYF
TGTGCCTGGAAGAGGGACAGCACAACCTACGAGCAGTACTTC
>TRBJ1-2|.|.|TRBV30
CALRGTNYGYTF
TGTGCCTTGAGGGGAACTAACTATGGCTACACCTTC
>TRBJ1-5|.|.|TRBV5-1
CASSLGQSNQPQHF
TGCGCCAGCAGCTTGGGACAGTCCAATCAGCCCCAGCATTTT
>TRBJ2-1|few|.|TRBV6-6
CASSYGAGAYNEQFF
TGTGCCAGCAGTTACGGAGCAGGAGCCTACAATGAGCAGTTCTTC
>TRBJ1-2|.|.|TRBV28
CASIGQYYGYTF
TGTGCCAGCATTGGACAGTACTATGGCTACACCTTC
>TRBJ1-1|.|.|TRBV6-5
CASSFSRYTEAFF
TGTGCCAGCAGTTTCAGCAGATACACTGAAGCTTTCTTT
>TRBJ1-6|once|.|TRBV19
CASSIRSTPVDSPLHF
TGTGCCAGTAGTATTCGTTCTACCCCGGTCGATTCACCCCTCCACTTT
>TRBJ2-1|.|.|TRBV20-1
CSAREGSEQFF
TGCAGTGCTAGAGAGGGGAGTGAGCAGTTCTTC
>TRBJ2-1|.|.|TRBV5-6
CASSWGGGQFF
TGTGCCAGCAGCTGGGGCGGAGGGCAGTTCTTC
>TRBJ1-5|.|TRBD1|TRBV10-3
CAISERRGPSNQPQHF
TGTGCCATCAGTGAGAGGAGGGGGCCAAGCAATCAGCCCCAGCATTTT
>TRBJ2-3|.|.|TRBV11-2
CASSLDGGSTDTQYF
TGTGCCAGCAGCTTAGACGGCGGAAGCACAGATACGCAGTATTTT
>TRBJ1-6|.|.|TRBV5-1
CASSPEPYNSPLHF
TGCGCCAGCAGCCCGGAGCCCTATAATTCACCCCTCCACTTT
>TRBJ1-1|.|.|TRBV4-2
CASSQDTEAFF
TGTGCCAGCAGCCAAGACACTGAAGCTTTCTTT
>TRBJ1-6|.|.|TRBV30
CAWSVIGGSPLHF
TGTGCCTGGAGTGTTATAGGCGGTTCACCCCTCCACTTT
>TRBJ2-3|.|.|TRBV15
CATSRDIRVDTQYF
TGTGCCACCAGCAGAGATATCAGGGTGGATACGCAGTATTTT
>TRBJ1-2|.|.|TRBV10-3
CAISESMRDGYTF
TGTGCCATCAGTGAGTCGATGAGGGACGGCTACACCTTC
>TRBJ2-1|.|.|TRBV11-2
CASSLAVGESSYNEQFF
TGTGCCAGCAGCTTAGCCGTCGGGGAAAGCTCCTACAATGAGCAGTTCTTC
>TRBJ1-1|.|TRBD1|TRBV2
CASSRDRGLGGTEAFF
TGTGCCAGCAGCCGGGACAGGGGGCTTGGGGGCACTGAAGCTTTCTTT
>TRBJ2-1|.|.|TRBV10-1
CASSRSWGDEQFF
TGCGCCAGCAGCCGCAGTTGGGGGGATGAGCAGTTCTTC
>TRBJ2-4|.|.|TRBV30
CACTLAKNIQYF
TGTGCCTGTACTTTAGCCAAAAACATTCAGTACTTC
>TRBJ2-2|.|TRBD1|TRBV28
CASRLTGYHGELFF
TGTGCCAGCCGTCTGACAGGGTATCACGGGGAGCTGTTTTTT
>TRBJ2-1|.|.|TRBV7-9
CASSLGPLGEQFF
TGTGCCAGCAGCTTGGGCCCCCTAGGTGAGCAGTTCTTC
>TRBJ2-7|.|.|TRBV28
CASSSNGGYVPYEQYF
TGTGCCAGCAGTTCCAACGGGGGTTATGTGCCCTACGAGCAGTACTTC
>TRBJ1-1|.|TRBD1|TRBV3-1/TRBV3-2
CASSHWTGGGGTEAFF
TGTGCCAGCAGCCATTGGACAGGGGGTGGAGGCACTGAAGCTTTCTTT
>TRBJ1-1|.|.|TRBV14
CASSLNMGQGRTEAFF
TGTGCCAGCAGCCTCAACATGGGTCAGGGCCGCACTGAAGCTTTCTTT
>TRBJ2-1|.|.|TRBV3-1/TRBV3-2
CASSLMIGAEQFF
TGTGCCAGCAGCCTCATGATCGGGGCTGAGCAGTTCTTC
>TRBJ2-1|.|TRBD2|TRBV29-1
CSVEGPTSESSYNEQFF
TGCAGCGTTGAAGGCCCTACTAGCGAGAGCTCCTACAATGAGCAGTTCTTC
>TRBJ1-1|.|TRBD1|TRBV11-2
CASSLGGGGEEAFF
TGTGCCAGCAGCTTAGGGGGAGGGGGCGAAGAAGCTTTCTTT
>TRBJ2-1|.|.|TRBV3-1/TRBV3-2
CASSRSFGNEQFF
TGTGCCAGCAGTCGATCCTTCGGGAATGAGCAGTTCTTC
>TRBJ2-7|.|.|TRBV3-1/TRBV3-2
CASSQVGVLYEQYF
TGTGCCAGCAGCCAGGTGGGGGTTTTGTACGAGCAGTACTTC
>TRBJ1-2|.|.|TRBV30
CAWSRDRIQYGYTF
TGTGCCTGGAGTAGGGACCGAATACAGTATGGCTACACCTTC
>TRBJ1-5|few|.|TRBV6-5
CASSVDGRVQPQHF
TGTGCCAGCAGCGTGGACGGGCGGGTCCAGCCCCAGCATTTT
>TRBJ1-1|.|.|TRBV9
CASSVLGNTEAFF
TGTGCCAGCAGCGTACTAGGAAACACTGAAGCTTTCTTT
>TRBJ1-2|.|.|TRBV6-5
CASSNQRGEYGYTF
TGTGCCAGCAGCAACCAAAGAGGGGAGTATGGCTACACCTTC
>TRBJ1-1|.|.|TRBV6-5
CASRTRGGAGTEAFF
TGTGCCAGCAGAACCCGGGGAGGAGCTGGCACTGAAGCTTTCTTT
>TRBJ1-1|.|.|TRBV12-3/TRBV12-4
CASTRRGTEAFF
TGTGCCAGCACCCGAAGGGGCACTGAAGCTTTCTTT
>TRBJ2-2|.|TRBD2|TRBV11-3
CASSFGTSGSGELFF
TGTGCCAGCAGCTTCGGGACTAGCGGTTCAGGGGAGCTGTTTTTT
>TRBJ2-1|once|.|TRBV10-1
CASRDPWEQFF
TGCGCCAGCAGGGACCCTTGGGAGCAGTTCTTC
>TRBJ1-1|once|.|TRBV5-1
CASSSGPSATEAFF
TGCGCCAGCAGCTCGGGGCCCTCCGCCACTGAAGCTTTCTTT
>TRBJ1-4|.|TRBD1|TRBV5-1
CASSPGTGGEKLFF
TGCGCCAGCAGCCCTGGGACAGGGGGTGAAAAACTGTTTTTT